Shown below are 8 T cell receptor beta chains from a single sample sequenced in a study of beta chain features in type 1 diabetes. TCRB transcripts that were expressed got sequenced, as all of the isolated RNA had been reverse transcribed. Produced via immunoSEQ multiplex PCR; TCRdb's table is partial and in-frame only. The data contain 350,000 to 400,000 clones, about 16% of them seen just once; the ten biggest clones take up about 0.018%. Sequencing was performed on naive CD4+ T cells from blood. The source is a woman aged 18 to 35 in good health.

V gene TRBV28 combines with J gene TRBJ1-1, with TRBD1 as a possible D gene (6 bases). The CDR3 runs to 14 residues. Trimming pared 3 bases from V and 4 bases from J, leaving 12 bases between. Germline V lookup: CDR1 MDHEN, CDR2 SYDVKM. This chain's CDR3 is CASSLTDRFTEAFF. The CDR3 DNA is TGTGCCAGCAGTTTGACTGACAGGTTCACTGAAGCTTTCTTT.

The chain has TRBV30 and TRBJ1-1; tentatively, D is TRBD1 (5 bases). CDR1 is GTSNPN, CDR2 SVGIG, per germline (reference sequence). The germline V and J ends were trimmed by 1 base and 4 bases, with 13 bases remaining between them. The CDR3 has 14 amino acids. CDR3: CAWSAGPVSTEAFF. The CDR3 coding sequence is TGTGCCTGGAGTGCAGGGCCAGTGAGCACTGAAGCTTTCTTT.

As concerns this clone: Other DNA sequences from this sample encode an identical CDR3 as well. This chain uses TRBV5-1 with TRBJ2-1, with D unclear. Germline lookup yields CDR1 SGHRS and CDR2 YFSETQ. The V end lost 0 bases, the J end lost 4 bases, and 11 bases lay between the germline ends. This CDR3 region has 15 residues. CDR3 coding DNA: TGCGCCAGCAGCTTGGACCTATCAAGTTACAATGAGCAGTTCTTC. Its translation is CASSLDLSSYNEQFF.

The rearrangement uses TRBV30 and TRBJ2-3; 7 nucleotides line up with TRBD1. In germline, CDR1 is GTSNPN, CDR2 SVGIG (reference sequence). This CDR3 spans 15 amino acids. V dropped 7 bases and J dropped 3; count of bases not matched to a gene: 13. CDR3 in amino acids: CASIQGNTYTDTQYF. Here the CDR3 DNA reads TGTGCCTCGATACAGGGGAACACATATACAGATACGCAGTATTTT. Full variable domain (missing parts from reference TRBV30 and TRBJ2-3): SQTIHQWPATLVQPVGSPLSLECTVEGTSNPNLYWYRQAAGRGLQLLFYSVGIGQISSEVPQNLSASRPQDRQFILSSKKLLLSDSGFYLCASIQGNTYTDTQYFGPGTRLTVL.

The chain uses TRBV6-6 and TRBJ2-1; 8 bases map to TRBD1. Trimming at V came to 7 bases and at J to 0 bases, leaving 2 bases not matched to a gene. Germline-derived CDR1 and CDR2 are MNHNY and SVGAGI (reference sequence). The CDR3 has 14 amino acids. This CDR3 reads CASTDRGSYNEQFF. In DNA, the CDR3 is TGTGCCAGCACCGACAGGGGCTCCTACAATGAGCAGTTCTTC.

The J gene is TRBJ2-5, the V gene TRBV28, with D hard to call. Germline lookup yields CDR1 MDHEN and CDR2 SYDVKM. The CDR3 runs 13 residues. Between the trimmed V and J ends, which lost 2 bases and 2 bases, there was a span of 6 bases. CDR3 nucleotide sequence: TGTGCCAGCAGTTTACCACAACAAGAGACCCAGTACTTC. Translation gives CASSLPQQETQYF.

This clone has a handful of counts. The V and J genes are TRBV7-2 and TRBJ2-2, with 7 bases aligning to TRBD2. J gave up 5 bases and V 5 bases, and 11 bases lay outside the gene matches. The CDR3 runs to 16 residues. Germline CDR1 is SGHTA and CDR2 is FQGNSA. The CDR3 DNA reads TGTGCCAGCAGCCCCCCGGGACTAAGGTCTACCGGGGAGCTGTTTTTT. This translates into CASSPPGLRSTGELFF. Using reference TRBV7-2 and TRBJ2-2 for the parts outside the CDR3, the full variable domain is GAGVSQSPSNKVTEKGKDVELRCDPISGHTALYWYRQSLGQGLEFLIYFQGNSAPDKSGLPSDRFSAERTGGSVSTLTIQRTQQEDSAVYLCASSPPGLRSTGELFFGEGSRLTVL.

V and J are TRBV4-2 and TRBJ2-7; D is undetermined. The CDR3 spans 16 residues. CDR1 and CDR2 from the germline V gene are LGHNA and YNFKEQ. V lost 6 bases and J 0 bases, leaving 18 bases between the germline ends. The CDR3: CASRLLGGKSSYEQYF. The DNA of the CDR3 is TGTGCCAGCAGGCTACTTGGCGGAAAGAGCTCCTACGAGCAGTACTTC.